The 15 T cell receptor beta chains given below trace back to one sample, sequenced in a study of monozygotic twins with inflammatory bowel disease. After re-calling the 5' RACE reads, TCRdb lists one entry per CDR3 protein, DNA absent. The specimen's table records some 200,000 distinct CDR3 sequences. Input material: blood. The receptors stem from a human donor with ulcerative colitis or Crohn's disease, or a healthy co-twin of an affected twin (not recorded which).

The CDR3: CASSFSPRYANTGELFF. The chain is built from TRBV19 and TRBJ2-2; TCRdb's D gene call, TRBD1, goes unchecked for lack of DNA. Germline values: CDR1 LNHDA, CDR2 SQIVND (reference sequence). This CDR3 spans 17 amino acids.

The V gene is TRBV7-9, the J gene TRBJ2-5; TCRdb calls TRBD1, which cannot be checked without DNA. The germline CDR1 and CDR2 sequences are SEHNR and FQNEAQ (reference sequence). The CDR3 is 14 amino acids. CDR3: CASSLGQGFETQYF.

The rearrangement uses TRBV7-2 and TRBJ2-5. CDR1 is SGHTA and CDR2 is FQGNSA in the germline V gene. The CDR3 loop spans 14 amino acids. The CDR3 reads CASSLVASQETQYF.

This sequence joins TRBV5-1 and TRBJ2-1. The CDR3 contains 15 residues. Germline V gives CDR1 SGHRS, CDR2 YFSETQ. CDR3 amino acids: CASSLANIGYNEQFF. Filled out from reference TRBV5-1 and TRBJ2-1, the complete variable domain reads KAGVTQTPRYLIKTRGQQVTLSCSPISGHRSVSWYQQTPGQGLQFLFEYFSETQRNKGNFPGRFSGRQFSNSRSEMNVSTLELGDSALYLCASSLANIGYNEQFFGPGTRLTVL.

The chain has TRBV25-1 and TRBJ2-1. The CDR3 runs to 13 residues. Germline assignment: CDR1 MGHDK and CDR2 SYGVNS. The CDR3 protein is CASSEIGDNEQFF.

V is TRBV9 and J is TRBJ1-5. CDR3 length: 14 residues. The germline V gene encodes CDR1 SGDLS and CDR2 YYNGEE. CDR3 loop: CASSVDWGNQPQHF.

The CDR3 protein is CASRDTGRSSDEQFF. The rearrangement joins TRBV5-1 to TRBJ2-1; TCRdb names TRBD1, which stays unverified in the absence of DNA. CDR3 length equals 15 residues. CDR1 is SGHRS, CDR2 YFSETQ, per germline.

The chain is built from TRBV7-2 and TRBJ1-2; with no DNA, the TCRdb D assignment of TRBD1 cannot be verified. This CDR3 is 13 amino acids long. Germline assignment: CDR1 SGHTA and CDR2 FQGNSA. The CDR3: CASRQAASPGYTF.

The CDR3 protein is CASSLVPGGERGYTF. The chain couples TRBV5-1 to TRBJ1-2; TCRdb's D gene call, TRBD1, goes unchecked for lack of DNA. Looked up from germline, CDR1 is SGHRS and CDR2 is YFSETQ. CDR3 size: 15 residues.

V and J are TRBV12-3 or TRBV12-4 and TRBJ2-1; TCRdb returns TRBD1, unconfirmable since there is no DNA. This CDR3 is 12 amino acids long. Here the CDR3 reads CASSPGWDEQFF.

CDR3 residues: CASSPGRGRDEQFF. V gene TRBV7-3 combines with J gene TRBJ2-1; TCRdb picks TRBD1, but there is no DNA to check that call. Germline V gene data show CDR1 as SGHTA and CDR2 as FQGTGA. This CDR3 region has 14 residues.

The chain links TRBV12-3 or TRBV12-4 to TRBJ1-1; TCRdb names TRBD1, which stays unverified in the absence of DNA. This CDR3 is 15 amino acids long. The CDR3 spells CAIRTGGPLGTEAFF.

Here the CDR3 reads CASSVGFPYEQYF. This rearrangement joins TRBV25-1 to TRBJ2-7. The CDR3 length is 13 residues. Germline V gene sequence: CDR1 MGHDK, CDR2 SYGVNS.

The CDR3 sequence is CASTKVGGGINSPLHF. The chain uses TRBV5-4 and TRBJ1-6; TCRdb reports TRBD1, a call that lacks DNA to check it against. This CDR3 is 16 amino acids long. Looked up from germline, CDR1 is SGHNT and CDR2 is YYREEE (reference sequence).

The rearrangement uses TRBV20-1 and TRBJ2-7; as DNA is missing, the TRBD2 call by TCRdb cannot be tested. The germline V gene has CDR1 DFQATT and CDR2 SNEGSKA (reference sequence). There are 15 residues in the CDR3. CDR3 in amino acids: CSARPGLAGAWEQYF.